Listed below are T cell receptor beta chains from one sample, sequenced in a study of technical replicates of blood from several donors. Sequenced by immunoSEQ multiplex PCR; TCRdb stores in-frame clones only, minus some. The table has 80,000 to 100,000 clones, about 90% seen once. Sample: T cells isolated from PBMCs. Receptors originate from a human donor in good health. The CDR3 runs from the conserved cysteine through the conserved F or W. D genes are given only for firm matches.

len	v_gene	j_gene	d_gene	CDR3aa
14	TRBV18	TRBJ1-1	-	CASSLTADSTEAFF
15	TRBV5-6	TRBJ2-5	-	CASTIWGGAQETQYF
12	TRBV29-1	TRBJ2-3	-	CSLWDNTDTQYF
16	TRBV11-2	TRBJ2-7	-	CASSSRGTRAPYEQYF
13	TRBV28	TRBJ1-5	-	CASRTLGGQPQHF
15	TRBV6-5	TRBJ2-5	TRBD2	CASRLSGRYQETQYF
13	TRBV7-3	TRBJ2-1	-	CASSISGYNEQFF
15	TRBV29-1	TRBJ1-1	-	CSVPRGALMNTEAFF
12	TRBV28	TRBJ2-7	-	CASSLSRDEQYF
15	TRBV5-1	TRBJ1-4	TRBD1	CASSPGQGDSEKLFF
14	TRBV9	TRBJ1-2	TRBD1	CASSGTGPYYGYTF
13	TRBV5-1	TRBJ2-2	-	CASSSQGAGELFF
18	TRBV10-1	TRBJ2-4	-	CASIPRDGSKRAKNIQYF
15	TRBV6-5	TRBJ2-5	TRBD1	CASSYQGQGWETQYF
14	TRBV28	TRBJ2-7	TRBD1	CASSLGTGGYEQYF
15	TRBV4-2	TRBJ1-2	-	CASSQEAANLYGYTF
14	TRBV18	TRBJ2-1	TRBD2	CASSPGLPYNEQFF
15	TRBV7-9	TRBJ1-5	-	CASSFSDRLNQPQHF
15	TRBV5-4	TRBJ2-1	TRBD2	CASSLNLAGLNEQFF
14	TRBV6-5	TRBJ2-2	-	CASRISGNTGELFF
14	TRBV2	TRBJ1-1	TRBD1	CASRATGANTEAFF
14	TRBV6-1	TRBJ1-2	TRBD1	CASSEEQGVDGYTF
14	TRBV6-5	TRBJ2-7	TRBD1	CASSRGTGSYEQYF
12	TRBV7-3	TRBJ2-2	-	CASSLTLGELFF
16	TRBV27	TRBJ2-5	TRBD2	CASSLEAWGGGETQYF
14	TRBV5-1	TRBJ2-1	TRBD1	CASSGGTGYNEQFF
14	TRBV2	TRBJ2-7	-	CASSRDPLNGEQYF
15	TRBV7-2	TRBJ1-2	TRBD1	CASSHRTGRGYGYTF
16	TRBV5-1	TRBJ1-4	TRBD1	CASSLEPGTVFEKLFF
17	TRBV2	TRBJ2-3	TRBD1	CASSDILGTGSTDTQYF
17	TRBV28	TRBJ2-3	-	CASSPTPSPELTDTQYF
17	TRBV5-4	TRBJ1-2	-	CASNYREERKWSYGYTF
16	TRBV7-9	TRBJ2-3	TRBD1	CASSSPGGRGTDTQYF
14	TRBV5-1	TRBJ1-1	-	CASSLAIGETEAFF
13	TRBV7-8	TRBJ1-1	-	CASSLDRNTEAFF
16	TRBV7-9	TRBJ2-1	TRBD1	CASSLRNRGLYNEQFF
17	TRBV10-3	TRBJ2-3	TRBD2	CAISERLAGAAGDTQYF
14	TRBV7-6	TRBJ2-5	-	CASKAGYSQETQYF
13	TRBV6-5	TRBJ1-1	TRBD1	CASSLQEAGGAFF
12	TRBV10-3	TRBJ2-7	-	CAISASGTEQYF